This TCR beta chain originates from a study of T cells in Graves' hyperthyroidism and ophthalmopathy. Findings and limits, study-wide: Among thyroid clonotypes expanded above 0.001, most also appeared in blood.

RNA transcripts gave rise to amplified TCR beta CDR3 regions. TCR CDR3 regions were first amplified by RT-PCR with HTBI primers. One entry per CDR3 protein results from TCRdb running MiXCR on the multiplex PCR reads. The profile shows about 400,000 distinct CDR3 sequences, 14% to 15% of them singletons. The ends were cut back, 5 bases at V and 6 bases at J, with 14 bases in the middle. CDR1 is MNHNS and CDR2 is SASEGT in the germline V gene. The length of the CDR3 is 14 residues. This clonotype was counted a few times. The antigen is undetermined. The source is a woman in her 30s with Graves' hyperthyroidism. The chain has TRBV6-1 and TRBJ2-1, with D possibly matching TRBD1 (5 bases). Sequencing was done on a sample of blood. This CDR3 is CASSTWGYTNEQFF. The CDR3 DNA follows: TGTGCCAGCAGTACTTGGGGCTACACCAATGAGCAGTTCTTC.